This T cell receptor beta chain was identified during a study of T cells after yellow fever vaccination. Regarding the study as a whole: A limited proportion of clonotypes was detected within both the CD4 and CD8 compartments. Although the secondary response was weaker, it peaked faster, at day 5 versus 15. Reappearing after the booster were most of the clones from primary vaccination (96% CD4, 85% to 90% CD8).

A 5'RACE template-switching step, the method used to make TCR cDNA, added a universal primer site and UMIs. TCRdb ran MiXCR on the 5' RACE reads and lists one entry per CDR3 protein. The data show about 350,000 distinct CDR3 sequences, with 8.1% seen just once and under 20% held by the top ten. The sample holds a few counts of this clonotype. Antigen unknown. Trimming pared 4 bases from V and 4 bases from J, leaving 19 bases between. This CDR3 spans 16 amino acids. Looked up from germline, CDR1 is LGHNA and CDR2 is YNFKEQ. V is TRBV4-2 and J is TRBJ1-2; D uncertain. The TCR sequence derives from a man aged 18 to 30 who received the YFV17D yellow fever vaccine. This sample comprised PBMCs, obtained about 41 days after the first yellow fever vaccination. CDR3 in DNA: TGTGCCAGCAGCCGATCAATTCCCGGCCTCGTCTATGGCTACACCTTC. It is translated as CASSRSIPGLVYGYTF.